The 18 T cell receptor beta chains below come from one sample, sequenced in a study of radiotherapy plus CTLA-4 blockade in lung cancer. Sequenced by immunoSEQ multiplex PCR; TCRdb stores in-frame clones only, minus some. Among 100,000 or so clones listed, under 85% were seen once. Here the sequenced sample was peripheral blood, taken from a patient treated with radiotherapy plus ipilimumab. The receptors were sampled from a human donor with non-small cell lung cancer that progressed on radiotherapy plus ipilimumab.

This chain joins TRBV5-1 and TRBJ1-1; D is possibly TRBD1 (6 bases). The CDR3 loop spans 15 amino acids. V was cut by 4 bases and J by 4 bases, with 17 bases left in between. The germline V gene has CDR1 SGHRS and CDR2 YFSETQ. The CDR3 reads CASSDSTGPGTEAFF. In nucleotides, the CDR3 is TGCGCCAGCAGCGACTCAACAGGGCCCGGCACTGAAGCTTTCTTT. Complete variable domain (other parts from reference TRBV5-1 and TRBJ1-1): KAGVTQTPRYLIKTRGQQVTLSCSPISGHRSVSWYQQTPGQGLQFLFEYFSETQRNKGNFPGRFSGRQFSNSRSEMNVSTLELGDSALYLCASSDSTGPGTEAFFGQGTRLTVV.

The chain is built from TRBV5-1 and TRBJ1-1; D gene ambiguous. Looked up from germline, CDR1 is SGHRS and CDR2 is YFSETQ. The CDR3 loop spans 12 amino acids. V lost 4 bases and J 6 bases, leaving 10 bases between the germline ends. CDR3 coding DNA: TGCGCCAGCAGCCCACCGGGTTCTGAAGCTTTCTTT. Amino acid sequence: CASSPPGSEAFF.

The rearrangement links TRBV5-1 to TRBJ2-6, with D hard to call. Germline V CDR1 and CDR2: SGHRS, YFSETQ. The CDR3 totals 16 residues. Deletions cut 0 bases from V and 2 bases from J, with 9 bases between. CDR3 residues: CASSLGGFTGANVLTF. In nucleotides, the CDR3 is TGCGCCAGCAGCTTGGGTGGGTTCACTGGGGCCAACGTCCTGACTTTC.

The rearrangement uses TRBV2 and TRBJ2-7; D is perhaps TRBD1 (6 bases). Trimming left V 7 bases short and J 6 bases short, with 16 bases between. Germline V gene sequence: CDR1 SNHLY, CDR2 FYNNEI. The CDR3 covers 13 residues. This chain's CDR3 is CASNKWTEGEQYF. The CDR3 coding sequence is TGTGCCAGCAACAAGTGGACAGAAGGCGAGCAGTACTTC.

J is TRBJ1-5 and V is TRBV7-2, with a possible D match to TRBD1 (6 bases). V shed 1 base and J shed 7 bases, with 17 bases lying between them. CDR1 and CDR2 from the germline V gene are SGHTA and FQGNSA. This CDR3 contains 16 residues. The CDR3 DNA is TGTGCCAGCAGCTTAGATATTGCGGGGGCCGGGCAGCCCCAGCATTTT. It codes for CASSLDIAGAGQPQHF.

The chain combines TRBV7-3 with TRBJ2-2, with 9 bases aligning to TRBD1. Trimming at V came to 6 bases and at J to 1 base, leaving 0 bases not matched to a gene. The CDR3 loop spans 14 amino acids. The germline V gene encodes CDR1 SGHTA and CDR2 FQGTGA. CDR3 DNA: TGTGCCAGCAGGGACAGGGGGAACACCGGGGAGCTGTTTTTT. As protein: CASRDRGNTGELFF.

This clone was picked up a small number of times. The chain couples TRBV6-5 to TRBJ1-1; 8 bases fit TRBD1. V was pared by 4 bases and J by 0 bases, with 4 bases of the junction left unmatched. The CDR3 is 15 residues long. Germline assignment: CDR1 MNHEY and CDR2 SVGAGI. CDR3 loop: CASSSHRGMNTEAFF. The CDR3 coding sequence is TGTGCCAGCAGTTCTCACAGGGGGATGAACACTGAAGCTTTCTTT.

The chain has TRBV6-6 and TRBJ2-7; possible D gene TRBD1, 6 bases. With 6 bases removed from V and 0 bases from J, the gap between germline ends came to 15 bases. CDR1 MNHNY and CDR2 SVGAGI come from the germline V gene (reference sequence). This CDR3 region has 15 residues. DNA of the CDR3: TGTGCCAGCAGAGAAGGGACATCCCCCTCCTACGAGCAGTACTTC. Protein product: CASREGTSPSYEQYF.

V and J are TRBV9 and TRBJ1-1; D is possibly TRBD1 (6 bases). Looked up from germline, CDR1 is SGDLS and CDR2 is YYNGEE. Trimming cost V 3 bases and J 0 bases, with 12 bases left between them. CDR3 length equals 15 residues. In nucleotides, the CDR3 is TGTGCCAGCAGCGAACAGGGAGCTATGAACACTGAAGCTTTCTTT. Encoded protein: CASSEQGAMNTEAFF.

This chain links TRBV7-3 with TRBJ2-2; a possible D gene is TRBD2 (5 bases). The CDR3 runs to 15 residues. V gave up 1 base and J gave up 6 bases, with 12 bases separating them. Germline CDR1 is SGHTA and CDR2 is FQGTGA. DNA of the CDR3: TGTGCCAGCAGCTTAAGGGGAGAGGAGTCCGGGGAGCTGTTTTTT. Translation: CASSLRGEESGELFF.

As DNA, the CDR3 is TGCGCCAGCAGCTTGGCACAGCACTCTGGAAACACCATATATTTT. This encodes CASSLAQHSGNTIYF. This rearrangement joins TRBV5-1 to TRBJ1-3; no definite D call. This CDR3 contains 15 residues. Deletions cut 0 bases from V and 0 bases from J, with 7 bases between. Germline CDR1 and CDR2: SGHRS and YFSETQ.

The chain has TRBV5-1 and TRBJ2-1, with D hard to call. This CDR3 is built from 15 residues. CDR1 and CDR2 from the germline V gene are SGHRS and YFSETQ. The V end lost 0 bases, the J end lost 2 bases, and 9 bases lay between the germline ends. The CDR3 protein is CASSLGGNTYNEQFF. For the CDR3, the DNA is TGCGCCAGCAGCTTGGGGGGTAACACCTACAATGAGCAGTTCTTC.

CDR3 region: CASSLAWAGGPYNEQFF. CDR3 DNA sequence: TGTGCCAGCAGCTTAGCGTGGGCGGGAGGGCCTTACAATGAGCAGTTCTTC. The chain uses TRBV7-8 and TRBJ2-1, with 9 bases that match TRBD2. This CDR3 contains 17 residues. J was trimmed by 4 bases and V by 0 bases; bases with no gene match: 7. Germline CDR1 SGHVS, CDR2 FQNEAQ.

The genes are TRBV30 and TRBJ2-3, with D perhaps TRBD1 or TRBD2 (6 bases each). Germline V CDR1 and CDR2: GTSNPN, SVGIG (reference sequence). The CDR3 contains 14 residues. Trimming removed 4 bases at V and 3 bases at J, with 14 bases between. DNA of the CDR3: TGTGCCTGGAACCCGGGGGCAGGGACAGATACGCAGTATTTT. Translation gives CAWNPGAGTDTQYF.

The V and J genes are TRBV2 and TRBJ1-4, with D perhaps matching TRBD1 (6 bases). Trimming took 9 bases from V and 8 from J, leaving 16 bases between them. The CDR3 consists of 13 residues. From germline, CDR1 is SNHLY and CDR2 FYNNEI. CDR3: CASTGTKGEKLFF. The DNA for the CDR3 is TGTGCCAGTACCGGGACAAAAGGGGAAAAACTGTTTTTT.

This clone was seen more than once but under ten times. The chain combines TRBV18 with TRBJ2-3; the match to TRBD2 covers 8 bases. CDR3 length equals 15 residues. After removal of 3 bases from V and 0 bases from J, the junction contained 2 bases not matched to a gene. Germline V lookup: CDR1 KGHSH, CDR2 LQKENI. In nucleotides, the CDR3 is TGTGCCAGCTCACCGGGACTAGGGAGCACAGATACGCAGTATTTT. It is translated as CASSPGLGSTDTQYF.

CDR3 sequence reads: CASSPTDGYSGNTIYF. The CDR3 DNA sequence: TGTGCCAGCAGCCCTACGGACGGTTACTCTGGAAACACCATATATTTT. The chain carries TRBV7-2 and TRBJ1-3; D unresolved. Looked up from germline, CDR1 is SGHTA and CDR2 is FQGNSA. Trimming took off 5 bases at V and 0 bases at J, with 14 bases between the two ends. The CDR3 consists of 16 residues.

J is TRBJ2-2 and V is TRBV7-3, with TRBD2 identical over 14 bases. V lost 5 bases to trimming and J lost 4 bases; unmatched junction nucleotides: 15. CDR3 length: 20 residues. Germline-derived CDR1 and CDR2 are SGHTA and FQGTGA. Here the CDR3 reads CASSQRPGLAGVAATGELFF. The DNA for the CDR3 is TGTGCCAGCAGCCAACGCCCGGGACTAGCGGGAGTGGCCGCCACCGGGGAGCTGTTTTTT.